Shown below are 29 T cell receptor beta chains from a single sample sequenced in a study of identifying expanded T cells in peripheral blood (dated 2019 in TCRdb). Preparation of the library involved the immunoSEQ multiplex PCR assay. Held by TCRdb, this immuneACCESS table contains in-frame sequences only and omits some clones. Under half of the omission traces to an unresolved V gene where checked; the cause of the rest is unknown. The sample table records approximately 97,000 clones; 88% of these occur just once. Of the sample, 13% to 15% falls within the top ten clones. The sample was blood. The receptors were sampled from a person aged 18-70 years in good health.

The chain has TRBV11-2 and TRBJ2-2, with D unresolved. Germline lookup yields CDR1 SGHAT and CDR2 FQNNGV. The length of the CDR3 is 12 residues. Trimming removed 6 bases from V and 8 bases from J, with 10 bases in between. The CDR3 loop is CASSLLGGELFF. The CDR3 bases are TGTGCCAGCAGTCTCCTTGGGGGGGAGCTGTTTTTT.

The rearrangement uses TRBV19 and TRBJ1-4, with TRBD1 matching 8 bases. The CDR3 has 17 residues. The junction had 8 bases not matched to a gene; V was cut back by 5 bases and J by 0 bases. CDR1 is LNHDA and CDR2 is SQIVND in the germline V gene (reference sequence). Here the CDR3 reads CASSSDRVRATNEKLFF. In DNA, the CDR3 is TGTGCCAGTAGTTCGGACAGGGTGAGAGCAACTAATGAAAAACTGTTTTTT.

The rearrangement uses TRBV9 and TRBJ1-3; the D is unclear. Germline-derived CDR1 and CDR2 are SGDLS and YYNGEE. This CDR3 is built from 16 residues. The ends were cut back, 0 bases at V and 3 bases at J, with 13 bases in the middle. As DNA, the CDR3 is TGTGCCAGCAGCGTAGATTTTCGGATACGTGGAAACACCATATATTTT. This codes for CASSVDFRIRGNTIYF. Combining the CDR3 with reference TRBV9 and TRBJ1-3 gives the whole variable domain DSGVTQTPKHLITATGQRVTLRCSPRSGDLSVYWYQQSLDQGLQFLIQYYNGEERAKGNILERFSAQQFPDLHSELNLSSLELGDSALYFCASSVDFRIRGNTIYFGEGSWLTVV.

J is TRBJ1-5 and V is TRBV5-1, with 7 bases identical to TRBD1. The V segment lost 1 base and the J segment 3 bases; nucleotides outside the gene matches: 10. CDR1 and CDR2 (germline): SGHRS, YFSETQ. The CDR3 is 17 amino acids. The CDR3 protein is CASSLTLRTGPNQPQHF. The CDR3 coding sequence is TGCGCCAGCAGCTTGACACTTCGGACAGGCCCCAATCAGCCCCAGCATTTT.

This rearrangement joins TRBV28 to TRBJ1-2, with D possibly matching TRBD1 (6 bases). The CDR3 has 16 amino acids. Germline CDR1 and CDR2: MDHEN and SYDVKM. Trimming left V 7 bases short and J 4 bases short, with 22 bases between. The CDR3 coding sequence is TGTGCCAGCACCTCCCCTAACAGGGCTGGCGGCTATGGCTACACCTTC. It translates to CASTSPNRAGGYGYTF.

The V gene is TRBV6-4, the J gene TRBJ1-5; 7 bases line up with TRBD1. The length of the CDR3 is 14 residues. In germline, CDR1 is MRHNA, CDR2 SNTAGT. V trimming: 5 bases; J trimming: 7 bases; junction bases outside the gene matches: 8. CDR3 DNA sequence: TGTGCCAGCAGTCCGACAGGGACGGGCCAGCCCCAGCATTTT. This gives the protein CASSPTGTGQPQHF.

The chain joins TRBV27 to TRBJ2-5; the D gene could be TRBD1 or TRBD2 (5 bases each). The CDR3 length is 20 residues. V was clipped by 0 bases and J by 3 bases, with 26 bases between them. The germline CDR1 and CDR2 sequences are MNHEY and SMNVEV (reference sequence). This chain's CDR3 is CASSLSRGRTGPFSKETQYF. For the CDR3, the DNA is TGTGCCAGCAGTTTATCGAGGGGCAGGACCGGGCCCTTTTCGAAAGAGACCCAGTACTTC.

This clone was detected a few times. The genes are TRBV18 and TRBJ2-2; D is possibly TRBD1 or TRBD2 (5 bases each). The CDR3 is 14 amino acids. Between the trimmed V and J ends, which lost 2 bases and 7 bases, there was a span of 11 bases. The germline CDR1 and CDR2 sequences are KGHSH and LQKENI. The CDR3 sequence is CASSPSRAGGELFF. CDR3 nucleotides: TGTGCCAGCTCACCATCCAGGGCGGGCGGGGAGCTGTTTTTT.

The count of this clone is one. V usage is TRBV7-2 and J usage is TRBJ1-4; D not resolved. Germline values: CDR1 SGHTA, CDR2 FQGNSA. This CDR3 contains 12 residues. V lost 4 bases and J 8 bases, leaving 8 bases between the germline ends. CDR3 coding DNA: TGTGCCAGCAGCTCAACTATGGAAAAACTGTTTTTT. It encodes CASSSTMEKLFF.

This clone is a singleton in its sample. The V gene is TRBV15, the J gene TRBJ1-1, with D hard to call. Between the trimmed V and J ends, which lost 2 bases and 4 bases, there was a span of 20 bases. The CDR3 is 17 amino acids. Germline lookup yields CDR1 LNHNV and CDR2 YYDKDF (reference sequence). CDR3 region: CATSRPWRTTIGTEAFF. CDR3 sequence (DNA): TGTGCCACCAGCAGACCGTGGAGGACTACTATCGGCACTGAAGCTTTCTTT.

V is TRBV7-2 and J is TRBJ2-7; TRBD2 matches 9 bases. The CDR3 covers 15 residues. Germline assignment: CDR1 SGHTA and CDR2 FQGNSA. After removal of 1 base from V and 3 bases from J, the junction contained 4 bases not matched to a gene. CDR3 nucleotide sequence: TGTGCCAGCAGCTTAGAGGGACTAGCTATCTACGAGCAGTACTTC. Protein sequence: CASSLEGLAIYEQYF.

V is TRBV9 and J is TRBJ2-5, with 8 nucleotides matching TRBD2. The CDR3 sequence is 15 residues long. CDR1 and CDR2 from the germline V gene are SGDLS and YYNGEE. J gave up 2 bases and V 3 bases, and 6 bases lay outside the gene matches. This CDR3 is CASSGPTSAQETQYF. The DNA of the CDR3 is TGTGCCAGCAGCGGACCGACTAGCGCACAAGAGACCCAGTACTTC.

This clone came up a few times. The chain joins TRBV27 to TRBJ2-2, with D perhaps given as TRBD1 or TRBD2 (6 bases each). This CDR3 region has 17 residues. The germline V gene has CDR1 MNHEY and CDR2 SMNVEV (reference sequence). The V and J ends lost 0 bases and 3 bases respectively, with 14 bases between them. The CDR3 bases are TGTGCCAGCAGTTTATCGGTGGCAGGGGAGGACACCGGGGAGCTGTTTTTT. Translating it yields CASSLSVAGEDTGELFF.

CDR3: CASRIRGTAPYEQYF. The DNA for the CDR3 is TGTGCCAGCAGAATACGGGGGACAGCCCCTTACGAGCAGTACTTC. V usage is TRBV6-5 and J usage is TRBJ2-7; tentatively, D is TRBD1 (7 bases). This CDR3 is built from 15 residues. Trimming cost V 6 bases and J 4 bases, with 19 bases left between them. Germline-derived CDR1 and CDR2 are MNHEY and SVGAGI.

This chain uses TRBV30 with TRBJ1-1; D is unresolved. Trimming left V 7 bases short and J 3 bases short, with 15 bases between. There are 13 residues in the CDR3. Germline V lookup: CDR1 GTSNPN, CDR2 SVGIG (reference sequence). The CDR3 here is CASPGLTYTEAFF. In DNA, the CDR3 is TGTGCCTCCCCCGGGCTGACCTACACTGAAGCTTTCTTT.

The chain joins TRBV5-4 to TRBJ1-2, with D maybe TRBD1 (5 bases). Trimming stripped 1 base from V and 2 bases from J, with 12 bases between. Germline-derived CDR1 and CDR2 are SGHNT and YYREEE (reference sequence). The length of the CDR3 is 15 residues. Written as DNA, the CDR3 is TGTGCCAGCAGCTTGCCCCGGGGCGAGAACTATGGCTACACCTTC. As protein: CASSLPRGENYGYTF.

J is TRBJ1-4 and V is TRBV7-2; the D gene is possibly TRBD1 (6 bases). V was shortened by 1 base and J by 7 bases, with 16 bases between the two germline ends. The germline V gene has CDR1 SGHTA and CDR2 FQGNSA. This CDR3 spans 16 amino acids. The CDR3 DNA reads TGTGCCAGCAGCTTAGGAGGGCCCGAGGGGGGTGAAAAACTGTTTTTT. Its protein product is CASSLGGPEGGEKLFF. The complete variable domain, with remaining parts taken from reference TRBV7-2 and TRBJ1-4, reads GAGVSQSPSNKVTEKGKDVELRCDPISGHTALYWYRQSLGQGLEFLIYFQGNSAPDKSGLPSDRFSAERTGGSVSTLTIQRTQQEDSAVYLCASSLGGPEGGEKLFFGSGTQLSVL.

The J gene is TRBJ2-3, the V gene TRBV28; D might be TRBD2 (6 bases). Germline V gene lookup returns CDR1 MDHEN and CDR2 SYDVKM. This CDR3 is built from 15 residues. V was trimmed by 6 bases and J by 1 base, leaving 14 bases between them. The CDR3 loop is CASRGGYGGTDTQYF. For the CDR3, the DNA is TGTGCCAGCAGGGGGGGTTACGGTGGCACAGATACGCAGTATTTT.

This sequence joins TRBV2 and TRBJ1-1; perhaps TRBD1 as D (5 bases). This CDR3 region has 12 residues. The V and J ends lost 4 bases and 8 bases respectively, with 11 bases between them. From germline, CDR1 is SNHLY and CDR2 FYNNEI. The CDR3 reads CASSGDYTEAFF. DNA of the CDR3: TGTGCCAGCAGTGGGGACTATACCGAAGCTTTCTTT.

V usage is TRBV7-9 and J usage is TRBJ2-1, with 12 bases fitting TRBD2. The CDR3 totals 14 residues. Germline CDR1 reads SEHNR; CDR2 reads FQNEAQ (reference sequence). J gave up 5 bases and V 7 bases, and 3 bases lay outside the gene matches. CDR3 nucleotide sequence: TGTGCCAGCACCCGACTAGCGGGGGACAATGAGCAGTTCTTC. Amino acids: CASTRLAGDNEQFF.

The chain combines TRBV27 with TRBJ2-3, with 10 bases that match TRBD1. The CDR3 runs to 16 residues. The germline gives CDR1 MNHEY, CDR2 SMNVEV (reference sequence). After removal of 4 bases from V and 4 bases from J, the junction contained 8 bases not matched to a gene. Written as DNA, the CDR3 is TGTGCCAGCAGTTACGGACAGGGGGGTAATCCAGATACGCAGTATTTT. Encoded protein: CASSYGQGGNPDTQYF.

V is TRBV19 and J is TRBJ1-2; a weak D match, TRBD1 (5 bases). Germline assignment: CDR1 LNHDA and CDR2 SQIVND (reference sequence). CDR3 length equals 15 residues. V lost 7 bases and J 4 bases, leaving 19 bases between the germline ends. CDR3 sequence: CASTHGAGPSYGYTF. The DNA of the CDR3 is TGTGCCAGTACCCATGGGGCAGGTCCTAGCTATGGCTACACCTTC.

A word on this clone: The junction differs from germline at one of its ends, possibly a read error. V gene TRBV11-2 combines with J gene TRBJ1-5; the D is unclear. Germline CDR1 reads SGHAT; CDR2 reads FQNNGV. The length of the CDR3 is 13 residues. The CDR3 reads CASSLNSDQPQHF. DNA of the CDR3: TGTGCCAGCAGCTTAAATAGCGATCAGCCCCAGCATTTT.

The V gene is TRBV25-1, the J gene TRBJ2-7; D perhaps matches TRBD2 (6 bases). CDR1 and CDR2 from the germline V gene are MGHDK and SYGVNS. V lost 3 bases and J lost 4, with 13 bases in between. This CDR3 has 14 amino acids. CDR3 protein: CASSDPKGGYEQYF. The DNA for the CDR3 is TGTGCCAGCAGTGACCCCAAGGGAGGATACGAGCAGTACTTC.

This rearrangement joins TRBV29-1 to TRBJ1-1, with D hard to call. V was trimmed by 7 bases and J by 4 bases, leaving 16 bases between them. CDR3 size: 13 residues. Germline values: CDR1 SQVTM, CDR2 ANQGSEA. CDR3 in DNA: TGCAGCGGAATCTGGGAACCGGGCACTGAAGCTTTCTTT. This gives the protein CSGIWEPGTEAFF.

The CDR3 sequence: CATSKLRDGYTF. In DNA form, the CDR3 reads TGTGCCACCAGCAAGCTACGGGATGGCTACACCTTC. The chain recombines TRBV15 with TRBJ1-2; D is unclear. The germline V gene has CDR1 LNHNV and CDR2 YYDKDF (reference sequence). V gave up 4 bases and J gave up 6 bases, with 9 bases separating them. This CDR3 comprises 12 residues.

V is TRBV5-1 and J is TRBJ1-1; D unresolved. CDR1 is SGHRS, CDR2 YFSETQ, per germline. CDR3 length equals 14 residues. Trimming shortened V by 0 bases and J by 0 bases, and 6 bases separated the two germline ends. Written as DNA, the CDR3 is TGCGCCAGCAGCTTGGGGAAAATGAACACTGAAGCTTTCTTT. It yields the protein CASSLGKMNTEAFF.

The CDR3 bases are TGTGCCAGCAGCCCATTTAGGGCCCCCCCACAGGAGCTTAACTATGGCTACACCTTC. It translates to CASSPFRAPPQELNYGYTF. The chain couples TRBV7-9 to TRBJ1-2; D is perhaps TRBD1 (5 bases). Germline loops: CDR1 SEHNR, CDR2 FQNEAQ (reference sequence). The CDR3 totals 19 residues. Trimming shortened V by 5 bases and J by 1 base, and 26 bases separated the two germline ends.

V and J are TRBV6-1 and TRBJ1-5; maybe TRBD1 (6 bases). The V gene lost 0 bases and the J gene lost 14 bases, with 11 bases spanning the gap. Germline V gives CDR1 MNHNS, CDR2 SASEGT. This CDR3 region has 12 residues. CDR3 sequence reads: CASSEAGHGKHF. In DNA form, the CDR3 reads TGTGCCAGCAGTGAAGCGGGACATGGGAAGCATTTT.